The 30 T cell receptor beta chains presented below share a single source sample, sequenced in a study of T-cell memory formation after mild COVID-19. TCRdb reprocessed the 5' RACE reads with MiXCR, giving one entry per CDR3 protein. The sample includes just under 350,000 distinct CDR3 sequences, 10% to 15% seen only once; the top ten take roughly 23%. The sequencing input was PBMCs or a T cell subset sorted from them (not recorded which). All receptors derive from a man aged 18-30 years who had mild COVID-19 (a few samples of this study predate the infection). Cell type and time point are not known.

The CDR3 region is CAWDGGTYEQYF. The CDR3 DNA follows: TGTGCCTGGGACGGGGGGACCTACGAGCAGTACTTC. V and J are TRBV30 and TRBJ2-7, with 7 bases lining up with TRBD2. With V trimmed by 5 bases and J by 2 bases, 3 bases remained unmatched. CDR1 and CDR2 from the germline V gene are GTSNPN and SVGIG (reference sequence). The CDR3 totals 12 residues.

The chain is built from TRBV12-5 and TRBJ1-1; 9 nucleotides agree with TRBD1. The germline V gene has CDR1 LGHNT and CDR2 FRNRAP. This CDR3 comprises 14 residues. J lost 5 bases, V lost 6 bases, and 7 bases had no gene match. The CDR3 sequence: CASGGQGRWTEAFF. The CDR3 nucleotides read TGTGCTAGTGGGGGACAGGGTCGGTGGACTGAAGCTTTCTTT.

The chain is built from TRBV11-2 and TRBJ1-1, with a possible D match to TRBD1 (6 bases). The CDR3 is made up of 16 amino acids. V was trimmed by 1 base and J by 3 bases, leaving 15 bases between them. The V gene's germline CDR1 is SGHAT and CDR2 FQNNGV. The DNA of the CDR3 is TGTGCCAGCAGCTTAGGCAGGGGCTGGTCTTACACTGAAGCTTTCTTT. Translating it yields CASSLGRGWSYTEAFF.

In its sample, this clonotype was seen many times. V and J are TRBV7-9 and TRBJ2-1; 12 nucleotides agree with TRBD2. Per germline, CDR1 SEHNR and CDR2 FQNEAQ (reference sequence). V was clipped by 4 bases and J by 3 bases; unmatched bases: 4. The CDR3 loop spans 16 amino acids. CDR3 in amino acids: CASSWPGLAGYNEQFF. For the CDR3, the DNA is TGTGCCAGCAGCTGGCCGGGACTAGCGGGCTACAATGAGCAGTTCTTC.

This CDR3 is CASSRNQGAGELFF. DNA of the CDR3: TGTGCCAGCAGCCGAAATCAGGGGGCCGGGGAGCTGTTTTTT. This chain joins TRBV11-3 and TRBJ2-2; 7 positions agree with TRBD1. CDR1 and CDR2 from the germline V gene are SGHNT and YENEEA. CDR3 length: 14 amino acids. Trimming took 5 bases from V and 6 from J; bases not matched to a gene: 6.

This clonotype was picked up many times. CDR3 in DNA: TGTGCCAGCAGTCATGGACAGCTCAATCAGCCCCAGCATTTT. Translating it yields CASSHGQLNQPQHF. The V gene is TRBV6-6, the J gene TRBJ1-5, with D maybe TRBD1 (6 bases). The germline V gene has CDR1 MNHNY and CDR2 SVGAGI (reference sequence). This CDR3 contains 14 residues. V was trimmed by 5 bases and J by 3 bases, leaving 11 bases between them.

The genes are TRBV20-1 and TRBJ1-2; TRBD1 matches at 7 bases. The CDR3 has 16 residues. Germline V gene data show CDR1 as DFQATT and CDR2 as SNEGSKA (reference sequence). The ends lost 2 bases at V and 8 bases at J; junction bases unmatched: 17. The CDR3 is CSARPLTLRGQSGYTF. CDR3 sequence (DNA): TGCAGTGCTAGACCCTTGACGTTAAGGGGGCAGTCGGGCTACACCTTC.

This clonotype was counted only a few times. For the CDR3, the DNA is TGTGCCAGCTCACCAGCGCTGGTAGACATTCAGTACTTC. Protein: CASSPALVDIQYF. This chain connects TRBV18 to TRBJ2-4, with D hard to call. The germline V and J ends were trimmed by 2 bases and 8 bases, with 10 bases remaining between them. Germline CDR1 reads KGHSH; CDR2 reads LQKENI. The CDR3 length is 13 residues.

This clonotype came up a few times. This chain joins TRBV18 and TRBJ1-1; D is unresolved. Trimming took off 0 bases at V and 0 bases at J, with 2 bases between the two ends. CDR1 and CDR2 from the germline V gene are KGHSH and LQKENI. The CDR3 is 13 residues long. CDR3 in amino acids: CASSPPVNTEAFF. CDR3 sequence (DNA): TGTGCCAGCTCACCACCGGTGAACACTGAAGCTTTCTTT.

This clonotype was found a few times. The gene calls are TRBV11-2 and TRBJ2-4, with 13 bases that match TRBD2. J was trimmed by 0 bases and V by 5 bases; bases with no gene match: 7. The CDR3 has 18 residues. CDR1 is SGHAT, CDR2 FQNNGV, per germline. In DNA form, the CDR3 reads TGTGCCAGCAGCAGACTAGCGGGGGGAATACTAGCCAAAAACATTCAGTACTTC. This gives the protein CASSRLAGGILAKNIQYF.

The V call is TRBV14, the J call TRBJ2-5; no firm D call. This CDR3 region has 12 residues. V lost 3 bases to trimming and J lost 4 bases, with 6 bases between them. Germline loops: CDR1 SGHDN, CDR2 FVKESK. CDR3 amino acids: CASSQTRETQYF. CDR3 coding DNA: TGTGCCAGCAGCCAGACTCGAGAGACCCAGTACTTC.

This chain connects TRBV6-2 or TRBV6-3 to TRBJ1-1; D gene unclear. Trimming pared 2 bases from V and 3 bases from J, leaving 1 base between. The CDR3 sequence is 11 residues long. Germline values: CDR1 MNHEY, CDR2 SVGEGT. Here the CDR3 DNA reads TGTGCCAGCAGTTACCACACTGAAGCTTTCTTT. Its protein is CASSYHTEAFF.

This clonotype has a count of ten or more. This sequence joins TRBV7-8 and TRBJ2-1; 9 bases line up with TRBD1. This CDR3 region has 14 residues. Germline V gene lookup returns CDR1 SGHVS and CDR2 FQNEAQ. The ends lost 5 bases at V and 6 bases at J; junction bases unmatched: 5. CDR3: CASSASGQGNEQFF. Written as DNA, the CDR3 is TGTGCCAGCAGCGCCTCGGGACAGGGCAATGAGCAGTTCTTC.

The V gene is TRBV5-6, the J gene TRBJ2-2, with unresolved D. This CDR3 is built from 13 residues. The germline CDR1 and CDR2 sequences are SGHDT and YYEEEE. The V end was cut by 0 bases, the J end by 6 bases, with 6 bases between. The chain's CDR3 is CASSLVVSGELFF. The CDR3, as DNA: TGTGCCAGCAGCTTGGTGGTATCCGGGGAGCTGTTTTTT.

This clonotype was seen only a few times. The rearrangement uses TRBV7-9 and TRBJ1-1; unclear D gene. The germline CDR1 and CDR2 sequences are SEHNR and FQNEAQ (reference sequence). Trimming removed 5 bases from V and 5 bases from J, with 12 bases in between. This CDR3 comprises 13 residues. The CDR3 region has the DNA TGTGCCAGCAGCCTACAAGAGACAACTGAAGCTTTCTTT. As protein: CASSLQETTEAFF.

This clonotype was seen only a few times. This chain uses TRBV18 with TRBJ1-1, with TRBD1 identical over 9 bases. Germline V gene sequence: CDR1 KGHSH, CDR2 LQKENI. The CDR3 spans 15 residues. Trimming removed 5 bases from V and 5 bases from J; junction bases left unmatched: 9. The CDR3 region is CASSSNYRGQTEAFF. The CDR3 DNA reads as TGTGCCAGCTCATCCAACTACAGGGGGCAGACTGAAGCTTTCTTT.

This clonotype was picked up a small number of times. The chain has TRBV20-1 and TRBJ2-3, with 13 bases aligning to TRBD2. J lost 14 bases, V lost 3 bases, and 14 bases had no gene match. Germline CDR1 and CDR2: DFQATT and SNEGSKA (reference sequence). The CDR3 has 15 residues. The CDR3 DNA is TGCAGTGCTAGTATTCCGGGACTAGCGGGGACCGGGGGGTATTTT. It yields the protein CSASIPGLAGTGGYF.

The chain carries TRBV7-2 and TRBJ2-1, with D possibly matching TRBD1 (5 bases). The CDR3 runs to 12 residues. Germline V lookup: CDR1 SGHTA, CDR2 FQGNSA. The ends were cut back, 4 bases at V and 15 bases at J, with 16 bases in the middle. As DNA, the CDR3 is TGTGCCAGCAGCTCCGACAGTTTTAGACGGTTCTTC. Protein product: CASSSDSFRRFF.

CDR3 in amino acids: CASSERGDYGYTF. The DNA of the CDR3 is TGTGCCAGCAGTGAAAGGGGAGACTATGGCTACACCTTC. The chain joins TRBV2 to TRBJ1-2; weak D call: TRBD1 (5 bases). V lost 2 bases and J lost 3, with 7 bases in between. The V gene's germline CDR1 is SNHLY and CDR2 FYNNEI. This CDR3 has 13 amino acids. Looking up the rest from reference TRBV2 and TRBJ1-2 gives the full variable domain: EPEVTQTPSHQVTQMGQEVILRCVPISNHLYFYWYRQILGQKVEFLVSFYNNEISEKSEIFDDQFSVERPDGSNFTLKIRSTKLEDSAMYFCASSERGDYGYTFGSGTRLTVV.

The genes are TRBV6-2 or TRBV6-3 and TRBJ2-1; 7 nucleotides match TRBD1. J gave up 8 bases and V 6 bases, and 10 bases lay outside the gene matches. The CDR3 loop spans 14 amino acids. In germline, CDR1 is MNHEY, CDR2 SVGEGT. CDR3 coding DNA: TGTGCCAGCAGAGAAGGGGGCGCGGTGGATGAGCAGTTCTTC. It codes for CASREGGAVDEQFF.

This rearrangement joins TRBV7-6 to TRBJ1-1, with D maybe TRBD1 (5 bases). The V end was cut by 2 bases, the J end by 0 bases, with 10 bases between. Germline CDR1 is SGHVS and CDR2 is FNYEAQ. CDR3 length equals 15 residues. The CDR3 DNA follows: TGTGCCAGCAGCTTATATCAGGGCATGAACACTGAAGCTTTCTTT. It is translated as CASSLYQGMNTEAFF.

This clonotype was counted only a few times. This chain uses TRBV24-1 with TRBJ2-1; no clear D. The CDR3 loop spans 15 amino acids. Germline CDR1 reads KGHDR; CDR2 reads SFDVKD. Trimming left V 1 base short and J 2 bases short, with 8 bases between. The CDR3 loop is CATSDFRHPYNEQFF. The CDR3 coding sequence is TGTGCCACCAGTGATTTTAGACATCCCTACAATGAGCAGTTCTTC.

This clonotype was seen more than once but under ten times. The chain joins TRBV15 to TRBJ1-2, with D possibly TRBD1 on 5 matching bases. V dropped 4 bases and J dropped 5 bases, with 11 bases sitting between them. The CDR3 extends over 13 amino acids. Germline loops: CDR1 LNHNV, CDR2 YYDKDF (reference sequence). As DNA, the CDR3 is TGTGCCACCAGCAAACAGGCGGCTTATGGCTACACCTTC. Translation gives CATSKQAAYGYTF. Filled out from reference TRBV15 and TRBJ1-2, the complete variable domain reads DAMVIQNPRYQVTQFGKPVTLSCSQTLNHNVMYWYQQKSSQAPKLLFHYYDKDFNNEADTPDNFQSRRPNTSFCFLDIRSPGLGDTAMYLCATSKQAAYGYTFGSGTRLTVV.

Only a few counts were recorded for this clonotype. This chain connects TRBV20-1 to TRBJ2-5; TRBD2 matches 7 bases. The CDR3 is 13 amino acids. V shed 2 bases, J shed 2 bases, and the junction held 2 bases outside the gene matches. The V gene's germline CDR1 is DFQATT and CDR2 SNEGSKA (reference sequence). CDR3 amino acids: CSARRTSQETQYF. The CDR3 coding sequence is TGCAGTGCTAGAAGGACTAGTCAAGAGACCCAGTACTTC.

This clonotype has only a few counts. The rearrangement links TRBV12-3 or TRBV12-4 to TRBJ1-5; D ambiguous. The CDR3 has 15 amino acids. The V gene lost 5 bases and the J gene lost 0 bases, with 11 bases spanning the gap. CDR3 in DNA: TGTGCCAGCAGTAGGACGGCCGATAGCAATCAGCCCCAGCATTTT. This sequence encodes CASSRTADSNQPQHF.

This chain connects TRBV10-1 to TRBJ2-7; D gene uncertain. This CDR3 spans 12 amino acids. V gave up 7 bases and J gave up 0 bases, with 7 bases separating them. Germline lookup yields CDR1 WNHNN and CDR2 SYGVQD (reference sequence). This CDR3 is CASNASSYEQYV. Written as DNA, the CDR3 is TGCGCCAGCAACGCCAGCTCCTACGAGCAGTACGTC.

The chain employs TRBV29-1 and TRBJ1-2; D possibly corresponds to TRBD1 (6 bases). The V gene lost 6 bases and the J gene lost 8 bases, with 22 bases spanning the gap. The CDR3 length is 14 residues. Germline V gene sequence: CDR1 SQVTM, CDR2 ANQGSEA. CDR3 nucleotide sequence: TGCAGCGTACCCTCCGGGACACGCGGCGACGGCTACACCTTC. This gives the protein CSVPSGTRGDGYTF.

CDR3 nucleotides: TGTGCCAGCATGACACAGGGGCAGTCGGATACGCAGTATTTT. Its protein product is CASMTQGQSDTQYF. The gene calls are TRBV6-5 and TRBJ2-3, with 7 nucleotides matching TRBD1. CDR1 is MNHEY and CDR2 is SVGAGI in the germline V gene. CDR3 length equals 14 residues. The junction had 10 bases not matched to a gene; V was cut back by 7 bases and J by 6 bases.

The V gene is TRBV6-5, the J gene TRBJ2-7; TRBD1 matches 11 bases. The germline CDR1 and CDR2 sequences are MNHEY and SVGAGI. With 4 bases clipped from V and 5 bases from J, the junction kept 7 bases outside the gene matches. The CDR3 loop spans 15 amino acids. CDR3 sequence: CASSFPGQGVHEQYF. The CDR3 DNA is TGTGCCAGCAGTTTCCCGGGACAGGGGGTCCACGAGCAGTACTTC.

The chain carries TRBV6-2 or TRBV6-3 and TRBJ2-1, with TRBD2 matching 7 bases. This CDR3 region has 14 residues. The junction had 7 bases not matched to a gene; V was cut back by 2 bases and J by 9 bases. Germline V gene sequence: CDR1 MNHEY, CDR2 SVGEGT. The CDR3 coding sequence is TGTGCCAGCAGTTACGCCCAGCGGGGAATTGAGCAGTTCTTC. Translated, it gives CASSYAQRGIEQFF.